Shown below are 21 T cell receptor beta chains from a single sample sequenced in a study of beta chain features in type 1 diabetes. Study-level points and caveats: Moderate yet significant TCRB CDR3 shortening was seen in Type 1 diabetes patients in all four CD4+ subsets.

Expressed TCRB transcripts were sequenced because the entire RNA isolate underwent reverse transcription. The assay was immunoSEQ multiplex PCR, and TCRdb's table has in-frame clones only and misses some. The data contain 640,000 or so clones, 13% of them singletons. The antigens these receptors bind are not known. Sequencing input: naive CD4+ T cells from blood. The receptors stem from a man between 18 and 29 years old with type 1 diabetes.

The chain combines TRBV30 with TRBJ1-4; 7 bases line up with TRBD1. Germline loops: CDR1 GTSNPN, CDR2 SVGIG (reference sequence). This CDR3 spans 14 amino acids. The J segment lost 5 bases and the V segment lost 4 bases, leaving 7 bases of the junction unmatched. For the CDR3, the DNA is TGTGCCTGGAAATACAGGGGTCCGAATGAAAAACTGTTTTTT. It translates to CAWKYRGPNEKLFF. Based on the CDR3 plus reference TRBV30 and TRBJ1-4, the full variable domain is SQTIHQWPATLVQPVGSPLSLECTVEGTSNPNLYWYRQAAGRGLQLLFYSVGIGQISSEVPQNLSASRPQDRQFILSSKKLLLSDSGFYLCAWKYRGPNEKLFFGSGTQLSVL.

The rearrangement links TRBV15 to TRBJ2-1, with 11 bases lining up with TRBD2. Germline CDR1 and CDR2: LNHNV and YYDKDF (reference sequence). There are 17 residues in the CDR3. J was trimmed by 3 bases and V by 4 bases; bases with no gene match: 8. The CDR3 DNA is TGTGCCACCAGCACCCTCAAGGGACTAGCGGTCTACAATGAGCAGTTCTTC. This sequence encodes CATSTLKGLAVYNEQFF.

The CDR3 region has the DNA TGTGCCAGCTCACAATCCCGGGAGCAGTACTTC. Protein product: CASSQSREQYF. The chain has TRBV18 and TRBJ2-7; D unclear. The V end lost 4 bases, the J end lost 7 bases, and 8 bases lay between the germline ends. This CDR3 has 11 amino acids. Germline V gives CDR1 KGHSH, CDR2 LQKENI. The full variable domain, rest sourced from reference TRBV18 and TRBJ2-7, is NAGVMQNPRHLVRRRGQEARLRCSPMKGHSHVYWYRQLPEEGLKFMVYLQKENIIDESGMPKERFSAEFPKEGPSILRIQQVVRGDSAAYFCASSQSREQYFGPGTRLTVT.

This chain connects TRBV7-9 to TRBJ2-7; possibly TRBD2 for D (6 bases). From germline, CDR1 is SEHNR and CDR2 FQNEAQ (reference sequence). The length of the CDR3 is 15 residues. Trimming shortened V by 0 bases and J by 2 bases, and 11 bases separated the two germline ends. CDR3 in DNA: TGTGCCAGCAGCTTAGCCAATGCGGGACCCTACGAGCAGTACTTC. Translation: CASSLANAGPYEQYF.

This chain uses TRBV18 with TRBJ2-5; D tentatively fits TRBD1 or TRBD2 (5 bases each). Germline loops: CDR1 KGHSH, CDR2 LQKENI. Trimming took 8 bases from V and 5 from J, leaving 15 bases between them. The CDR3 length is 13 residues. The CDR3: CASGTALGETQYF. Written as DNA, the CDR3 is TGTGCCAGCGGGACGGCCCTAGGGGAGACCCAGTACTTC.

The gene calls are TRBV30 and TRBJ1-1; D remains ambiguous. Germline loops: CDR1 GTSNPN, CDR2 SVGIG (reference sequence). The ends were cut back, 3 bases at V and 3 bases at J, with 14 bases in the middle. The length of the CDR3 is 14 residues. The CDR3 DNA sequence: TGTGCCTGGAGGTCCCACTCGGCCGACACTGAAGCTTTCTTT. Its protein product is CAWRSHSADTEAFF. The full variable domain, with the rest looked up from reference TRBV30 and TRBJ1-1, is SQTIHQWPATLVQPVGSPLSLECTVEGTSNPNLYWYRQAAGRGLQLLFYSVGIGQISSEVPQNLSASRPQDRQFILSSKKLLLSDSGFYLCAWRSHSADTEAFFGQGTRLTVV.

There are a few counts of this clone. The J gene is TRBJ1-1, the V gene TRBV4-1, with D possibly TRBD1 on 5 matching bases. CDR3 length equals 16 residues. V was clipped by 5 bases and J by 8 bases, with 24 bases between them. Germline V CDR1 and CDR2: MGHRA, YSYEKL. The CDR3 sequence is CASSYFLGTVFSEAFF. Here the CDR3 DNA reads TGCGCCAGCAGCTATTTTCTAGGGACGGTATTTTCCGAAGCTTTCTTT.

This clone was found a few times. The rearrangement uses TRBV11-1 and TRBJ2-1; unclear D gene. V was trimmed by 0 bases and J by 8 bases, leaving 8 bases between them. Germline values: CDR1 SGHAT, CDR2 FQDESV (reference sequence). This CDR3 region has 13 residues. CDR3 amino acids: CASSLAVVDEQFF. As DNA, the CDR3 is TGTGCCAGCAGCTTAGCAGTCGTTGATGAGCAGTTCTTC. Full variable domain (missing parts from reference TRBV11-1 and TRBJ2-1): EAEVAQSPRYKITEKSQAVAFWCDPISGHATLYWYRQILGQGPELLVQFQDESVVDDSQLPKDRFSAERLKGVDSTLKIQPAELGDSAMYLCASSLAVVDEQFFGPGTRLTVL.

V and J are TRBV6-1 and TRBJ1-6; tentatively, D is TRBD1 (6 bases). This CDR3 region has 15 residues. Germline CDR1 is MNHNS and CDR2 is SASEGT. Deletions cut 0 bases from V and 9 bases from J, with 12 bases between. CDR3 in amino acids: CASSEAVRGTSPLHF. DNA for the CDR3: TGTGCCAGCAGTGAAGCTGTCAGGGGAACTTCACCCCTCCACTTT.

V gene TRBV28 combines with J gene TRBJ1-1, with D unclear. Trimming cost V 2 bases and J 3 bases, with 10 bases left between them. The CDR3 is 14 amino acids. Germline V lookup: CDR1 MDHEN, CDR2 SYDVKM. Written as DNA, the CDR3 is TGTGCCAGCAGTTTACGGGGTACGGACACTGAAGCTTTCTTT. It specifies CASSLRGTDTEAFF.

This clone was observed a handful of times. The CDR3 loop is CASSLATGPYNEQFF. The CDR3 DNA reads as TGCGCCAGCAGCTTGGCGACAGGACCCTACAATGAGCAGTTCTTC. The chain has TRBV5-1 and TRBJ2-1, with D perhaps TRBD1 (6 bases). The CDR3 loop spans 15 amino acids. V was pared by 0 bases and J by 2 bases, with 9 bases between. Germline CDR1 reads SGHRS; CDR2 reads YFSETQ.

The J gene is TRBJ1-1, the V gene TRBV11-3; tentative D call: TRBD1 (6 bases). Germline V gene lookup returns CDR1 SGHNT and CDR2 YENEEA. The CDR3 extends over 14 amino acids. Trimming removed 4 bases from V and 1 base from J, with 10 bases in between. Here the CDR3 reads CASSSSQGNTEAFF. The CDR3 nucleotides read TGTGCCAGCAGCTCCTCACAGGGGAACACTGAAGCTTTCTTT.

This chain links TRBV18 with TRBJ2-1, with 8 nucleotides matching TRBD1. V dropped 0 bases and J dropped 2; count of bases not matched to a gene: 3. CDR1 and CDR2 (germline): KGHSH, LQKENI. The CDR3 is made up of 16 amino acids. The CDR3 region is CASSPPGRGPYNEQFF. The CDR3 region has the DNA TGTGCCAGCTCACCACCGGGCAGGGGGCCCTACAATGAGCAGTTCTTC.

This clone was counted between two and nine times. The CDR3 DNA is TGTGCCAGCAGTGAACTAAGCACAGATACGCAGTATTTT. It yields the protein CASSELSTDTQYF. This chain links TRBV25-1 with TRBJ2-3; D gene unclear. In germline, CDR1 is MGHDK, CDR2 SYGVNS. The length of the CDR3 is 13 residues. V lost 2 bases and J lost 0, with 3 bases in between.

This clone showed up just a few times. This chain links TRBV5-1 with TRBJ1-1; 9 nucleotides align to TRBD1. Germline V gene lookup returns CDR1 SGHRS and CDR2 YFSETQ. V gave up 4 bases and J gave up 3 bases; unmatched junction bases: 4. The CDR3 sequence is 14 residues long. CDR3 DNA: TGCGCCAGCAGCCCGGGACAGGGATACACTGAAGCTTTCTTT. Residues: CASSPGQGYTEAFF.

This clone was detected only a few times. The CDR3 is CASSSGTGESYEQYF. Written as DNA, the CDR3 is TGCGCCAGCAGCTCCGGGACAGGGGAGTCCTACGAGCAGTACTTC. V is TRBV5-1 and J is TRBJ2-7, with 10 bases aligning to TRBD1. This CDR3 is 15 amino acids long. The germline V gene has CDR1 SGHRS and CDR2 YFSETQ. Trimming at V came to 3 bases and at J to 1 base, leaving 4 bases not matched to a gene.

The V and J genes are TRBV2 and TRBJ2-5; D unclear. V gave up 2 bases and J gave up 6 bases, with 16 bases separating them. This CDR3 region has 15 residues. The germline V gene encodes CDR1 SNHLY and CDR2 FYNNEI. The CDR3 spells CASSEIQAVQKTQYF. The CDR3 bases are TGTGCCAGCAGTGAAATTCAGGCCGTGCAAAAGACCCAGTACTTC.

The chain employs TRBV7-9 and TRBJ2-1; 8 nucleotides line up with TRBD2. J lost 3 bases, V lost 7 bases, and 8 bases had no gene match. The CDR3 sequence is 15 residues long. CDR1 and CDR2 (germline): SEHNR, FQNEAQ (reference sequence). The chain's CDR3 is CASIPPGGNYNEQFF. As DNA, the CDR3 is TGTGCCAGCATTCCGCCGGGGGGGAACTACAATGAGCAGTTCTTC.

In this sample, this clone turned up a few times. The chain joins TRBV20-1 to TRBJ2-5; D not certain. The CDR3 is 11 amino acids. V lost 4 bases to trimming and J lost 5 bases, with 8 bases between them. Per the germline V gene, CDR1 is DFQATT and CDR2 is SNEGSKA (reference sequence). The CDR3 here is CSANLGETQYF. The CDR3 coding sequence is TGCAGTGCTAACTTGGGCGAGACCCAGTACTTC.

Only a few counts were recorded for this clone. The chain links TRBV9 to TRBJ1-2, with D tentatively TRBD1 (6 bases). V lost 0 bases, J lost 0 bases, and 9 bases lay in between. This CDR3 contains 15 residues. Looked up from germline, CDR1 is SGDLS and CDR2 is YYNGEE. CDR3 sequence (DNA): TGTGCCAGCAGCGTAGCCCCAGGGGCTAACTATGGCTACACCTTC. Residues: CASSVAPGANYGYTF.

There are a few counts of this clone. The chain links TRBV18 to TRBJ2-7, with 7 bases lining up with TRBD1. This CDR3 has 15 residues. Germline assignment: CDR1 KGHSH and CDR2 LQKENI. V trimming: 1 base; J trimming: 2 bases; junction bases outside the gene matches: 5. The CDR3 here is CASSPQGALTYEQYF. The CDR3 DNA follows: TGTGCCAGCTCACCACAGGGGGCCCTTACCTACGAGCAGTACTTC. The entire variable domain, with the rest obtained from reference TRBV18 and TRBJ2-7, is as follows: NAGVMQNPRHLVRRRGQEARLRCSPMKGHSHVYWYRQLPEEGLKFMVYLQKENIIDESGMPKERFSAEFPKEGPSILRIQQVVRGDSAAYFCASSPQGALTYEQYFGPGTRLTVT.